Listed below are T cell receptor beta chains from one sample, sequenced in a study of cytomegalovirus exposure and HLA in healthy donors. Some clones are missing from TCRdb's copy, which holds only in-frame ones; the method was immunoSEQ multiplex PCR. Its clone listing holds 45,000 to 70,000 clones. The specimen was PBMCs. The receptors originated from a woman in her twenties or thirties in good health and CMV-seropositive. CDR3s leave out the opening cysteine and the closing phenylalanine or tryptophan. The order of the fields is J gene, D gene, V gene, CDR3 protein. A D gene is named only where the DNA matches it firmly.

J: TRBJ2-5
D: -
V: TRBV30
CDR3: AWSWAASGTQY

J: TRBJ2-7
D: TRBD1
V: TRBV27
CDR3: ASSLTGGINEQY

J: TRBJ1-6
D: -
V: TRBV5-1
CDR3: ASSAQGPAINSPLH

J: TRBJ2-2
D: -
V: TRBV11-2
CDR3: ASTPHGGRNTGELF

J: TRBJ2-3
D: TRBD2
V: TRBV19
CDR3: ASSIGATGGFRDTQY

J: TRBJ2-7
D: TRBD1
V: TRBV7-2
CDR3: ASSLEAGGSYEQY

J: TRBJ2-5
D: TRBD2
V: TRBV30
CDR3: AWRGGGRTQY

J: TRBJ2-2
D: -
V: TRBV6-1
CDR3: ASSEEQGVGELF

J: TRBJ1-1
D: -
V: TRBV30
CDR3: AASQDNTEAF

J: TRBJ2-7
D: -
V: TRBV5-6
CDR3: ASSPVLNSYEQY

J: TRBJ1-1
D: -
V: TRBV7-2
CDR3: ASSPLGGPNTEAF

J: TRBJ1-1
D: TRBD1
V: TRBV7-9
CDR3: ASSSGTGGEAF

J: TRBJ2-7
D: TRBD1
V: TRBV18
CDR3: ASSPGQGISYEQY

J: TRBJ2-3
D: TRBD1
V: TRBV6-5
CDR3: ASSLSGQGLDTQY

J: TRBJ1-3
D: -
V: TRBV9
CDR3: ASSVEEAYSGNTIY

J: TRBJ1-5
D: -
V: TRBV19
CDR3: ATSSLAGEQPQH

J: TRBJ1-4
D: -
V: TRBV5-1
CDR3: ASSLKRGVNEKLF

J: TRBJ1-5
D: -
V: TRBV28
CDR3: ASSLVPGVYHQPQH

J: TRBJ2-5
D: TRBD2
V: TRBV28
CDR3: ASSFSGTSGTFQETQY

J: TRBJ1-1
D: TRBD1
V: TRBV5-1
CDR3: ASSLNRGETEAF

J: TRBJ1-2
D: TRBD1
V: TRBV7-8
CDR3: ASPYRGLSNYGYT

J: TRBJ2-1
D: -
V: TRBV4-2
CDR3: ASSQGLSLNEQF

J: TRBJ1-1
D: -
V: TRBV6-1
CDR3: ASSESRRPMNTEAF

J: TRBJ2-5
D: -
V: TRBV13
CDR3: ASSLRADQETQY

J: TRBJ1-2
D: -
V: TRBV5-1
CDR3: AIDGYT

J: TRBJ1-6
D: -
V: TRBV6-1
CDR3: ASSNPRQTPLH

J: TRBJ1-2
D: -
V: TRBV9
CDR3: ASSVGDIYGYT

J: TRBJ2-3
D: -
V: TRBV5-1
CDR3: ASSLEPVTDTQY

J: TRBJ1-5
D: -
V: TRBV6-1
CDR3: ASRGGSAQPQH

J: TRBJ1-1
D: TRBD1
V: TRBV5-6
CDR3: ASRPGTDPEAF

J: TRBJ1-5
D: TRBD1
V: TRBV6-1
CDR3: ASAGQGGNQPQH

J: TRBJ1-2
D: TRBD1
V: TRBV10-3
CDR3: AITTGQGESYGYT

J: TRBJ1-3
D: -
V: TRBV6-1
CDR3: ASKLHHRSGNTIY

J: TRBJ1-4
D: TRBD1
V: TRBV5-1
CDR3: ASSSGQGEKLF

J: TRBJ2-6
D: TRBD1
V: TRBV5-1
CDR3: ASSLEKGRGGANVLT

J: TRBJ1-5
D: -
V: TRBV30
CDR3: AWSVGGLQPQH

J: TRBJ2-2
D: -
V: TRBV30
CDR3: AWSNPRTAVQRELF

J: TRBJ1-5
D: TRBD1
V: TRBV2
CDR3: ASSNRQGRNQPQH

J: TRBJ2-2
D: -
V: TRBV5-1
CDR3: ASSSHRVPNTGELF

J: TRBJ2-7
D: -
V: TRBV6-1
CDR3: ASSQVGGSYEQY

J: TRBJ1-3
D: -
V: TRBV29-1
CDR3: SVIRDSGNTIY

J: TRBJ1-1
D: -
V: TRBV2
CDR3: ASSPNRVGAF

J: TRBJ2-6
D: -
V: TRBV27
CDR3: ASSLASGANVLT

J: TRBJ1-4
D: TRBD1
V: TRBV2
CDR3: ANSKQGLGATNEKLF

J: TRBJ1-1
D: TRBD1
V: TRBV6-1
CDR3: ASSPLTGGGTEAF

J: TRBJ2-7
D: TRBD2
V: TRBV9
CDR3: ASSERGSAYEQY

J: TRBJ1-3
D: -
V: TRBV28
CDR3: ASSLPN

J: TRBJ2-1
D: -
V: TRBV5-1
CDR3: ASRLDTAGEQF

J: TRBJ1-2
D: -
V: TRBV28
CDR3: ASSFVGAGGYT

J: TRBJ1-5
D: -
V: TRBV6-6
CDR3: ASSQGSNQPQH

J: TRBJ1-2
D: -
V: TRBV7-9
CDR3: ASSLGVSYGYT

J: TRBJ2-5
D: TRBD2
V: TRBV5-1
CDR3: ASSLGLAGLKTQY

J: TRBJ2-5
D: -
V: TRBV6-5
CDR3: ASSQQGGTQY

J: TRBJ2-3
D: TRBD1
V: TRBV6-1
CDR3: ASRGDRVHSDTQY